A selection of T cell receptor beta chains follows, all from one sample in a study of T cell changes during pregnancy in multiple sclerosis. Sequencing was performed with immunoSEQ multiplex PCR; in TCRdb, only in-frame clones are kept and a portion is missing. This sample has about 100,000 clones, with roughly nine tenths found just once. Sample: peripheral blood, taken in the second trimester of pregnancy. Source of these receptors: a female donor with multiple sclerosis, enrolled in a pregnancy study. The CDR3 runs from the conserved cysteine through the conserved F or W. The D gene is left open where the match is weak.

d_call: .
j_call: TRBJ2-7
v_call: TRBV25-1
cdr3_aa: CAAGSAYEQYF
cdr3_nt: TGTGCCGCGGGATCCGCCTACGAGCAGTACTTC

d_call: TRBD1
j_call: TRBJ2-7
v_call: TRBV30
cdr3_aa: CAWSAGDRALRWQYF
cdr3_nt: TGTGCCTGGAGTGCGGGGGACAGGGCTCTACGGTGGCAGTACTTC

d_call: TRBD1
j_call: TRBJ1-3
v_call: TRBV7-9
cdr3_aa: CASSPEFGTGSHAGNTIYF
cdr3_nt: TGTGCCAGCAGCCCAGAGTTTGGGACAGGGTCCCATGCTGGAAACACCATATATTTT

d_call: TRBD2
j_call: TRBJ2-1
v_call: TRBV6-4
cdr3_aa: CASSELAGAGEQFF
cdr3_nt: TGTGCCAGCAGTGAGCTAGCGGGGGCGGGAGAGCAGTTCTTC

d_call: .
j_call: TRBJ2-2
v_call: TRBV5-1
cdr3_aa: CASSLRSGGQPGELFF
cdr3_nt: TGCGCCAGCAGCTTGAGGAGTGGTGGACAGCCCGGGGAGCTGTTTTTT

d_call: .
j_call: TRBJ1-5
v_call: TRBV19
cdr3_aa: CASSPLRSNQPQHF
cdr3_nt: TGTGCCAGTAGCCCCCTACGTAGCAATCAGCCCCAGCATTTT

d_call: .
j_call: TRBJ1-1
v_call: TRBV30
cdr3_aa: CAYLRGSTEAFF
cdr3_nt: TGTGCCTACCTACGGGGGAGCACTGAAGCTTTCTTT

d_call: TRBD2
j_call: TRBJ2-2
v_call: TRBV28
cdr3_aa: CASSLLAGGVGELFF
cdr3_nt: TGTGCCAGCAGTTTACTAGCGGGAGGAGTCGGGGAGCTGTTTTTT

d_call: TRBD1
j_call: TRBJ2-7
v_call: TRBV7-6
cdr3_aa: CASSSHYRGQSYEQYF
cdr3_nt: TGTGCCAGCAGCTCCCATTACAGGGGGCAAAGCTACGAGCAGTACTTC

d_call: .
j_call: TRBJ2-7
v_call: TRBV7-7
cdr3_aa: CASSQRTGAYEQYF
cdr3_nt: TGTGCCAGCAGCCAAAGGACGGGAGCCTACGAGCAGTACTTC